The 15 T cell receptor beta chains below all came from one sample that was sequenced in a study of naive and memory T cell subsets. The beta constant-region primer was an equimolar mix of two oligonucleotides covering TRBC1 and TRBC2. Ligated cDNA was amplified by four rounds of PCR with nested alpha and beta constant-region primers and SP2. TCRdb used MiXCR to reprocess the UMI-ligation and nested PCR reads, holding one entry per CDR3 protein. The table records 80,000 to 95,000 distinct CDR3 sequences, around 9% of them present only once. Sequencing input: naive CD8+ T cells from blood. The receptor set was obtained from a human donor in good health.

This chain uses TRBV28 with TRBJ2-1; the D gene is possibly TRBD1 (6 bases). The CDR3 contains 13 residues. Germline V lookup: CDR1 MDHEN, CDR2 SYDVKM. Trimming took off 8 bases at V and 6 bases at J, with 14 bases between the two ends. The CDR3 here is CASWAAGANEQFF. In nucleotides, the CDR3 is TGTGCCAGCTGGGCGGCAGGGGCCAATGAGCAGTTCTTC.

This clonotype was observed many times. CDR3 in DNA: TGTGCCAGCAGCCAGCAGACAGTAACCGGGGAGCTGTTTTTT. This sequence encodes CASSQQTVTGELFF. V and J are TRBV4-2 and TRBJ2-2; D perhaps matches TRBD1 (5 bases). The CDR3 totals 14 residues. Germline V gene lookup returns CDR1 LGHNA and CDR2 YNFKEQ. Trimming pared 3 bases from V and 5 bases from J, leaving 10 bases between.

The rearrangement links TRBV21-1 to TRBJ2-5; TRBD2, the table's D call, was not compared with the DNA. TRBV21-1 is a pseudogene locus. The CDR3 has 14 residues. The DNA for the CDR3 is TGTACCAGCAGCAATTACAGGCCCGGCGAGACCCAGTACTTC. As protein: CTSSNYRPGETQYF.

This clonotype was recorded many times. The chain uses TRBV10-2 and TRBJ2-3; the match to TRBD2 covers 12 bases. The CDR3 runs 17 residues. V shed 0 bases and J 4 bases; nucleotides not matched to a gene: 5. Germline loops: CDR1 WSHSY, CDR2 SAAADI. In DNA form, the CDR3 reads TGCGCCAGCAGTGAGTCCGCTAGCGGGAGGGATGCAGATACGCAGTATTTT. Protein product: CASSESASGRDADTQYF.

This clonotype was found many times. This chain uses TRBV27 with TRBJ1-4; the match to TRBD1 covers 8 bases. The V segment lost 3 bases and the J segment 7 bases; nucleotides outside the gene matches: 4. CDR1 and CDR2 (germline): MNHEY, SMNVEV (reference sequence). The CDR3 covers 14 residues. The CDR3 reads CASSFSDRVEKLFF. The CDR3 DNA is TGTGCCAGCAGTTTTTCGGACAGGGTTGAAAAACTGTTTTTT.

V is TRBV4-1 and J is TRBJ1-2; D possibly corresponds to TRBD1 (5 bases). Trimming removed 4 bases at V and 6 bases at J, with 15 bases between. The CDR3 runs 14 residues. CDR1 MGHRA and CDR2 YSYEKL come from the germline V gene. CDR3 in amino acids: CASSLVLGDHGYTF. CDR3 coding DNA: TGCGCCAGCAGCCTGGTCCTTGGGGACCATGGCTACACCTTC.

The gene calls are TRBV7-9 and TRBJ1-2, with D unresolved. Germline-derived CDR1 and CDR2 are SEHNR and FQNEAQ (reference sequence). Between the trimmed V and J ends, which lost 6 bases and 6 bases, there was a span of 20 bases. The CDR3 is 15 amino acids. CDR3 in DNA: TGTGCCAGCAGTCGCTCGGGAGACCCACGCAATGGCTACACCTTC. It codes for CASSRSGDPRNGYTF.

V is TRBV25-1 and J is TRBJ2-7; D unresolved. This CDR3 region has 11 residues. The V end was cut by 6 bases, the J end by 7 bases, with 10 bases between. Per germline, CDR1 MGHDK and CDR2 SYGVNS. CDR3: CASRLGVEQYF. As DNA, the CDR3 is TGTGCCAGCAGGCTTGGGGTGGAGCAGTACTTC.

The chain employs TRBV5-1 and TRBJ1-2; a weak D match, TRBD1 (5 bases). The germline V gene encodes CDR1 SGHRS and CDR2 YFSETQ. The CDR3 contains 18 residues. V was cut by 0 bases and J by 4 bases, with 22 bases left in between. The CDR3 sequence is CASSLGGDLSRLGYGYTF. The CDR3 nucleotides read TGCGCCAGCAGCTTGGGGGGGGACTTATCCCGCCTTGGCTATGGCTACACCTTC.

The sample holds many counts of this clonotype. The rearrangement joins TRBV6-6 to TRBJ1-1; TRBD1 matches 9 bases. The CDR3 runs to 13 residues. The germline gives CDR1 MNHNY, CDR2 SVGAGI (reference sequence). Trimming took 6 bases from V and 6 from J; bases not matched to a gene: 5. The CDR3 loop is CASSPTGGPEAFF. CDR3 in DNA: TGTGCCAGCAGCCCGACAGGGGGTCCTGAAGCTTTCTTT.

In regard to this clonotype: A much larger clone lies one base from this, so it may be a read error. The rearrangement joins TRBV7-9 to TRBJ1-4; 11 bases align to TRBD1. The CDR3 is made up of 16 amino acids. The V and J ends lost 5 bases and 6 bases, in that order; junction bases with no gene match: 8. Germline assignment: CDR1 SEHNR and CDR2 FQNEAQ (reference sequence). The DNA of the CDR3 is TGTGCCAGCAGCCACACGGACAGGGGGCTTGATGAAAAACTGTTTTTT. This translates into CASSHTDRGLDEKLFF.

V is TRBV5-1 and J is TRBJ2-7, with TRBD2 matching over 9 bases. The V and J ends lost 3 bases and 6 bases, in that order; junction bases with no gene match: 16. CDR1 and CDR2 from the germline V gene are SGHRS and YFSETQ. The length of the CDR3 is 17 residues. CDR3 coding DNA: TGCGCCAGCAGCTACCGGACTGGAGTAGCGGGAGTATCCGAGCAGTACTTC. It specifies CASSYRTGVAGVSEQYF.

The sample holds many counts of this clonotype. The chain carries TRBV9 and TRBJ2-1; TRBD2 aligns across 7 bases. The junction had 16 bases not matched to a gene; V was cut back by 0 bases and J by 7 bases. This CDR3 comprises 18 residues. The germline gives CDR1 SGDLS, CDR2 YYNGEE. The CDR3 protein is CASSVDTRRAGVGNEQFF. The CDR3 nucleotides read TGTGCCAGCAGCGTAGACACTAGAAGGGCGGGAGTAGGAAATGAGCAGTTCTTC. Full variable domain (rest looked up from reference TRBV9 and TRBJ2-1): DSGVTQTPKHLITATGQRVTLRCSPRSGDLSVYWYQQSLDQGLQFLIQYYNGEERAKGNILERFSAQQFPDLHSELNLSSLELGDSALYFCASSVDTRRAGVGNEQFFGPGTRLTVL.

This clonotype appeared many times. The rearrangement joins TRBV7-9 to TRBJ2-1; D perhaps matches TRBD2 (6 bases). V lost 1 base and J lost 9, with 16 bases in between. The CDR3 has 15 residues. Germline-derived CDR1 and CDR2 are SEHNR and FQNEAQ (reference sequence). The CDR3 spells CASSLVDRGTGEQFF. In DNA, the CDR3 is TGTGCCAGCAGCTTAGTGGATCGGGGGACCGGTGAGCAGTTCTTC.

Concerning this clonotype: The junction shows a germline mismatch at one end, possibly a read error. The gene calls are TRBV7-8 and TRBJ2-7, with a tentative D call TRBD2 (6 bases). CDR3 length equals 15 residues. Germline assignment: CDR1 SGHVS and CDR2 FQNEAQ. CDR3 residues: CASGLVPGLLDEQYF. CDR3 nucleotides: TGTGCCAGCGGCTTAGTCCCGGGACTTTTAGACGAGCAGTACTTC.